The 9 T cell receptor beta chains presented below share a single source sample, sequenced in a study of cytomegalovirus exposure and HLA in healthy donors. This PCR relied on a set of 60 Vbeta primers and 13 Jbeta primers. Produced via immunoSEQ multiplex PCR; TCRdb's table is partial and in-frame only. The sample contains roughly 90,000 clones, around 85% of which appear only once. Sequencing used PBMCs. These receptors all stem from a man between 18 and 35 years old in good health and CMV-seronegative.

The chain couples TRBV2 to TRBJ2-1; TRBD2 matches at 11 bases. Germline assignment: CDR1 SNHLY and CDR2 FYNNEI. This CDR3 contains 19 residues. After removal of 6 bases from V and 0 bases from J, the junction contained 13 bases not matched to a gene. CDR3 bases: TGTGCCAGCAGGCCCGTGACTAGCGGGATTTCGAGCTCCTACAATGAGCAGTTCTTC. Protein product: CASRPVTSGISSSYNEQFF.

The CDR3 DNA is TGCAGCGTTGAACCGGGACTCCCTAACACCGGGGAGCTGTTTTTT. It yields the protein CSVEPGLPNTGELFF. V and J are TRBV29-1 and TRBJ2-2; D is possibly TRBD2 (6 bases). CDR3 length: 15 residues. V lost 2 bases and J 2 bases, leaving 12 bases between the germline ends. Germline V gives CDR1 SQVTM, CDR2 ANQGSEA.

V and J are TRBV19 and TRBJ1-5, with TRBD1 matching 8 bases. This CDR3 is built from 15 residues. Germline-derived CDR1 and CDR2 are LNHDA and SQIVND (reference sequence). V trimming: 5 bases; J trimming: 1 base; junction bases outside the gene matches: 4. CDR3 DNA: TGTGCCAGTAGTGACTGGACAGGGAGCAATCAGCCCCAGCATTTT. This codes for CASSDWTGSNQPQHF.

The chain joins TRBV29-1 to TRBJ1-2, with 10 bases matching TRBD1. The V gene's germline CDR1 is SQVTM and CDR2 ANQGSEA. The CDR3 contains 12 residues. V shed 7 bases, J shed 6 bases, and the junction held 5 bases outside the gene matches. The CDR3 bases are TGCAGCGGGGGGGACAGGGGAGATGGCTACACCTTC. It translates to CSGGDRGDGYTF. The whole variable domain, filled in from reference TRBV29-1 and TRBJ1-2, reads SAVISQKPSRDICQRGTSLTIQCQVDSQVTMMFWYRQQPGQSLTLIATANQGSEATYESGFVIDKFPISRPNLTFSTLTVSNMSPEDSSIYLCSGGDRGDGYTFGSGTRLTVV.

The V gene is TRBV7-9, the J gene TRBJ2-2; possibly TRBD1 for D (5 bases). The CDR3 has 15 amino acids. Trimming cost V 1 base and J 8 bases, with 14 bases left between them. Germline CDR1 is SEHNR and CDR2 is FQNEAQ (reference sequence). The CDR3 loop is CASSLDTGWTGELFF. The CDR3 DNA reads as TGTGCCAGCAGCTTAGATACAGGATGGACGGGGGAGCTGTTTTTT. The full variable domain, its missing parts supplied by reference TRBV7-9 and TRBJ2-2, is DTGVSQNPRHKITKRGQNVTFRCDPISEHNRLYWYRQTLGQGPEFLTYFQNEAQLEKSRLLSDRFSAERPKGSFSTLEIQRTEQGDSAMYLCASSLDTGWTGELFFGEGSRLTVL.

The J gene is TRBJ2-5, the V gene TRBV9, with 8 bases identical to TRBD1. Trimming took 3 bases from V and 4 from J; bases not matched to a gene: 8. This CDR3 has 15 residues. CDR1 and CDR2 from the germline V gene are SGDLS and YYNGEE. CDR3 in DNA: TGTGCCAGCAGCGGCGGACAGGGATTAGGAGAGACCCAGTACTTC. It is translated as CASSGGQGLGETQYF.

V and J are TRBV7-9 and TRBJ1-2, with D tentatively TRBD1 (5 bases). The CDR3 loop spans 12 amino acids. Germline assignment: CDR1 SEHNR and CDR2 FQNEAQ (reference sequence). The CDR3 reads CSGSGGSYGYTF. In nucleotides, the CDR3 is TGTTCCGGCTCGGGGGGATCCTATGGCTACACCTTC.

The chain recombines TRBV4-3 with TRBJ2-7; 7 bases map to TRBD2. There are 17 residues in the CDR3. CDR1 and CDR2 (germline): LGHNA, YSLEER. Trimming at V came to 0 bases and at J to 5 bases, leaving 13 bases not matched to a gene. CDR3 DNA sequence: TGCGCCAGCAGCCAAGATAGGCGCGTAGCGGGCGGCGACGAGCAGTACTTC. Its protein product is CASSQDRRVAGGDEQYF.

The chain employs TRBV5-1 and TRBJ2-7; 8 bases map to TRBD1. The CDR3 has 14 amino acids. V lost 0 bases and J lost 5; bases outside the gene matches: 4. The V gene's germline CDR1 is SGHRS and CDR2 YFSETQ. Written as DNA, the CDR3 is TGCGCCAGCAGCTTGGAGTCAGGGGGCGACGAGCAGTACTTC. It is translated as CASSLESGGDEQYF.